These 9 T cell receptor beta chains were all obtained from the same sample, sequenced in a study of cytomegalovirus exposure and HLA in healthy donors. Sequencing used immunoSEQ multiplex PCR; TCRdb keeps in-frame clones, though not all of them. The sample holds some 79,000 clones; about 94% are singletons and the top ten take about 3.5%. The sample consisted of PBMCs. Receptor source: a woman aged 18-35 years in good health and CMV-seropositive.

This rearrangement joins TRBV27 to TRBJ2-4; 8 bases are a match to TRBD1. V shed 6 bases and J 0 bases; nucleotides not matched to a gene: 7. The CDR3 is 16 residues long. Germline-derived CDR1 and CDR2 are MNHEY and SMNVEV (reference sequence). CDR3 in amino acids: CASSNQGALAKNIQYF. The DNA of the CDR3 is TGTGCCAGCAGCAATCAGGGGGCACTAGCCAAAAACATTCAGTACTTC.

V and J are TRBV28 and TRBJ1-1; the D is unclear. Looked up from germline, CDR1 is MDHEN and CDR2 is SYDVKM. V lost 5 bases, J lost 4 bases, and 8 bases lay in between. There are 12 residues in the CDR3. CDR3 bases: TGTGCCAGCAGTCCCGGTATCACTGAAGCTTTCTTT. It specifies CASSPGITEAFF.

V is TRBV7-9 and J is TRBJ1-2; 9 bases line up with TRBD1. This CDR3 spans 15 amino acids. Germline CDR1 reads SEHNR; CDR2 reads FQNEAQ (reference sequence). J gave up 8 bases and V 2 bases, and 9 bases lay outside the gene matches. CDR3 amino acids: CASSLTWDRVKGYTF. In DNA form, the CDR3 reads TGTGCCAGCAGCTTAACTTGGGACAGGGTAAAGGGCTACACCTTC.

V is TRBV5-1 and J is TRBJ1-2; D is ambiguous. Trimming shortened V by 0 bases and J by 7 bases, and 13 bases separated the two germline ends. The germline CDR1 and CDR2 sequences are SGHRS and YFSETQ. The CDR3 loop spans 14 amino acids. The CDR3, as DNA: TGCGCCAGCAGCTTGGATTTCGGCAGAGGTGGCTACACCTTC. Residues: CASSLDFGRGGYTF.

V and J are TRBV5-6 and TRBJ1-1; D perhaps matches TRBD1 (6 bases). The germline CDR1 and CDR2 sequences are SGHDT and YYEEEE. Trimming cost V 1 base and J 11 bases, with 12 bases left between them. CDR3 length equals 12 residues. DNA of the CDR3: TGTGCCAGCAGCTTGCCGGGGCAGGGGGCTTTCTTT. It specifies CASSLPGQGAFF.

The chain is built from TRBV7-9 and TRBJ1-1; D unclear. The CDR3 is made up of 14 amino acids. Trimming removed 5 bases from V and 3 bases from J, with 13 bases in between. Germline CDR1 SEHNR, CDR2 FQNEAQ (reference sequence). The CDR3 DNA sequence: TGTGCCAGCAGCCCGCAGGCGGGGTACACTGAAGCTTTCTTT. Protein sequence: CASSPQAGYTEAFF.

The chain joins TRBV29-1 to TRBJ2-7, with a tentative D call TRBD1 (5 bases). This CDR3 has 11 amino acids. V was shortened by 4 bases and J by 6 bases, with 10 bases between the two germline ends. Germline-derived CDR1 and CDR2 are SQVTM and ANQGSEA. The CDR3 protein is CSVGGGSEQYF. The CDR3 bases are TGCAGCGTTGGGGGCGGATCCGAGCAGTACTTC.

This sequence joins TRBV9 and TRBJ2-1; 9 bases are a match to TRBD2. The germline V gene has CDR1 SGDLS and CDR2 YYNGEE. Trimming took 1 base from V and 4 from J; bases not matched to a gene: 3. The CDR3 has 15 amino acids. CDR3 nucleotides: TGTGCCAGCAGCGTATTTAGCGGGGGATACAATGAGCAGTTCTTC. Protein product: CASSVFSGGYNEQFF.

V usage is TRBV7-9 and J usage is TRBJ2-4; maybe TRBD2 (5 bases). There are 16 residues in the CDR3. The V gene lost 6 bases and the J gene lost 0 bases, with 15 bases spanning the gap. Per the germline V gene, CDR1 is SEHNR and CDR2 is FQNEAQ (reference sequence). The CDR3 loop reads CASSTGGGGAKNIQYF. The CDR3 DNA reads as TGTGCCAGCAGTACCGGTGGAGGCGGAGCCAAAAACATTCAGTACTTC.